This T cell receptor (beta chain) was documented in a study of T cells expressing NK-cell markers. TCRdb re-called the 5' RACE reads and gives one entry per CDR3 protein, without DNA. With 250,000 to 300,000 distinct CDR3 sequences in the sample, the ten largest clones hold approximately 0.39%. CDR1 DFQATT and CDR2 SNEGSKA come from the germline V gene (reference sequence). The CDR3 loop spans 16 amino acids. This clonotype was obtained from a man in his late teens or twenties in good health. The specimen was blood T cells: a sorted CD56 or NKG2C T cell subset, CD4+ or CD8+ T cells, or bulk PBMC T cells (not recorded which). The genes are TRBV20-1 and TRBJ2-5; without DNA, the TCRdb call of TRBD1 cannot be checked. CDR3 residues: CSADPILGQGQETQYF.